The 32 T cell receptor beta chains reported below all come from one sample, sequenced in a study of blood T cell repertoires in COVID-19 (dated by TCRdb to between 2020 and 2021). The method behind the library was the immunoSEQ multiplex PCR assay. In TCRdb, the immuneACCESS table is reduced to in-frame sequences with V and J assigned. These tables do not hold every clone; where another copy was compared, an unresolved V gene accounts for under half, and the others remain unexplained. The sample profile shows about 13,000 clones; 75% to 90% of them were found once. The leading ten clones occupy around 54% of the sample. Sequenced material: peripheral blood. Source of these receptors: an elderly man with acute or convalescent COVID-19.

This clone was seen once. The chain joins TRBV6-5 to TRBJ1-1, with D unresolved. Deletions cut 1 base from V and 4 bases from J, with 10 bases between. Germline CDR1 reads MNHEY; CDR2 reads SVGAGI. CDR3 size: 14 residues. In DNA, the CDR3 is TGTGCCAGCAGTTACTTCGGGGAGGGCACTGAAGCTTTCTTT. As protein: CASSYFGEGTEAFF.

The chain joins TRBV28 to TRBJ2-3, with 8 bases identical to TRBD1. CDR1 and CDR2 from the germline V gene are MDHEN and SYDVKM. This CDR3 has 15 residues. V lost 6 bases and J lost 3; bases outside the gene matches: 8. Here the CDR3 DNA reads TGTGCCAGCAGGAGGGGTTGGACAGGGACAGATACGCAGTATTTT. It yields the protein CASRRGWTGTDTQYF.

The table lists this clone with a few counts. The chain uses TRBV11-2 and TRBJ2-7, with 7 bases aligning to TRBD1. In germline, CDR1 is SGHAT, CDR2 FQNNGV. The CDR3 length is 14 residues. The junction had 8 bases not matched to a gene; V was cut back by 3 bases and J by 6 bases. CDR3 in DNA: TGTGCCAGCAGCTTTCTTCGGACAGGTCGCGAGCAGTACTTC. Protein sequence: CASSFLRTGREQYF.

The V gene is TRBV29-1, the J gene TRBJ2-5; no reliable D call. Germline V gene lookup returns CDR1 SQVTM and CDR2 ANQGSEA. V lost 5 bases and J lost 2, with 6 bases in between. The CDR3 loop spans 11 amino acids. CDR3 in DNA: TGCAGCGTTCTTCTGCAAGAGACCCAGTACTTC. Its translation: CSVLLQETQYF.

This clone was found once. CDR3 sequence: CASSVSDITYGYTF. CDR3 nucleotides: TGTGCCAGCAGCGTATCGGACATAACCTATGGCTACACCTTC. The rearrangement uses TRBV9 and TRBJ1-2, with D possibly TRBD1 on 5 matching bases. With 1 base removed from V and 4 bases from J, the gap between germline ends came to 11 bases. Germline CDR1 reads SGDLS; CDR2 reads YYNGEE. CDR3 size: 14 residues.

This clone has only a few counts. The rearrangement joins TRBV5-8 to TRBJ1-1; weak D call: TRBD1 (6 bases). Germline V CDR1 and CDR2: SGHTS, YDEGEE. Deletions cut 0 bases from V and 1 base from J, with 10 bases between. The CDR3 is 15 amino acids. CDR3 nucleotides: TGTGCCAGCAGCTTGGAGCAGGGGTCGAACACTGAAGCTTTCTTT. This gives the protein CASSLEQGSNTEAFF.

This chain joins TRBV11-2 and TRBJ2-5; tentative D call: TRBD2 (5 bases). CDR1 is SGHAT and CDR2 is FQNNGV in the germline V gene. Trimming left V 0 bases short and J 4 bases short, with 9 bases between. CDR3 length: 14 residues. This CDR3 reads CASSLDAGRETQYF. The CDR3 region has the DNA TGTGCCAGCAGCTTAGATGCTGGGAGAGAGACCCAGTACTTC.

The genes are TRBV11-2 and TRBJ2-1; 8 positions agree with TRBD2. Trimming removed 1 base from V and 3 bases from J; junction bases left unmatched: 8. Germline lookup yields CDR1 SGHAT and CDR2 FQNNGV. This CDR3 is 17 amino acids long. CDR3 DNA sequence: TGTGCCAGCAGCTTAGGGTGGCCTAGCGGGCGCTACAATGAGCAGTTCTTC. Its translation is CASSLGWPSGRYNEQFF.

CDR3 loop: CASIFGGQGSGGTEAFF. As DNA, the CDR3 is TGTGCCAGCATCTTTGGGGGACAGGGTTCGGGTGGCACTGAAGCTTTCTTT. This sequence joins TRBV2 and TRBJ1-1; 9 nucleotides match TRBD1. Germline loops: CDR1 SNHLY, CDR2 FYNNEI. CDR3 length: 17 residues. V was pared by 7 bases and J by 4 bases, with 16 bases of the junction left unmatched.

V and J are TRBV6-5 and TRBJ1-4; possible D gene TRBD1, 5 bases. Trimming shortened V by 0 bases and J by 5 bases, and 10 bases separated the two germline ends. Germline CDR1 is MNHEY and CDR2 is SVGAGI. This CDR3 is 15 amino acids long. The CDR3 DNA follows: TGTGCCAGCAGTTACTCGAGACAGATAAATGAAAAACTGTTTTTT. Its translation is CASSYSRQINEKLFF.

The gene calls are TRBV4-1 and TRBJ1-1; 10 bases align to TRBD1. The CDR3 runs to 15 residues. Germline values: CDR1 MGHRA, CDR2 YSYEKL. Losses at the gene ends were 4 bases for V and 4 bases for J; bases not matched to a gene: 6. CDR3 DNA sequence: TGCGCCAGCAGCCGACAGGGGGCCTCATTCACTGAAGCTTTCTTT. Protein product: CASSRQGASFTEAFF.

V and J are TRBV9 and TRBJ2-1; no firm D call. Germline V gene lookup returns CDR1 SGDLS and CDR2 YYNGEE. The CDR3 extends over 14 amino acids. Trimming took off 0 bases at V and 8 bases at J, with 12 bases between the two ends. Here the CDR3 DNA reads TGTGCCAGCAGCGTAGATGCATTCCCAGATGAGCAGTTCTTC. Amino acid sequence: CASSVDAFPDEQFF.

The gene calls are TRBV30 and TRBJ2-1, with D possibly matching TRBD2 (6 bases). CDR1 GTSNPN and CDR2 SVGIG come from the germline V gene (reference sequence). V was cut by 3 bases and J by 5 bases, with 11 bases left in between. The CDR3 length is 13 residues. The CDR3 DNA reads as TGTGCCTGGAGGCGGGGCCTTAACAATGAGCAGTTCTTC. The encoded protein is CAWRRGLNNEQFF.

The chain recombines TRBV11-3 with TRBJ2-1; TRBD2 matches at 13 bases. This CDR3 contains 15 residues. The J segment lost 7 bases and the V segment lost 7 bases, leaving 7 bases of the junction unmatched. From germline, CDR1 is SGHNT and CDR2 YENEEA. The CDR3 DNA reads TGTGCCAGCATCCGGACTAGCGGGGGACCTAATGAGCAGTTCTTC. This encodes CASIRTSGGPNEQFF.

The chain carries TRBV5-1 and TRBJ1-3, with a weak D call TRBD1 (5 bases). Looked up from germline, CDR1 is SGHRS and CDR2 is YFSETQ. CDR3 length: 15 amino acids. V was trimmed by 2 bases and J by 0 bases, leaving 9 bases between them. The chain's CDR3 is CASSLGASSGNTIYF. CDR3 nucleotides: TGCGCCAGCAGCTTAGGGGCGAGCTCTGGAAACACCATATATTTT.

The chain employs TRBV5-5 and TRBJ2-2, with D hard to call. Trimming cost V 0 bases and J 4 bases, with 7 bases left between them. Germline lookup yields CDR1 SGHKS and CDR2 YYEKEE (reference sequence). The CDR3 loop spans 14 amino acids. DNA of the CDR3: TGTGCCAGCAGCTTGGCTTGGGCCACCGGGGAGCTGTTTTTT. This codes for CASSLAWATGELFF.

The CDR3 loop is CASSAHWGSMNTEAFF. The CDR3 nucleotides read TGTGCCAGCAGCGCACACTGGGGCAGCATGAACACTGAAGCTTTCTTT. The V call is TRBV25-1, the J call TRBJ1-1, with D perhaps matching TRBD1 (5 bases). Looked up from germline, CDR1 is MGHDK and CDR2 is SYGVNS. V was clipped by 6 bases and J by 0 bases, with 17 bases between them. The CDR3 is 16 residues long.

The chain uses TRBV7-9 and TRBJ2-1; 12 bases are a match to TRBD2. This CDR3 comprises 16 residues. Germline loops: CDR1 SEHNR, CDR2 FQNEAQ (reference sequence). The trim removed 2 bases at V and 8 bases at J, leaving 7 bases unmatched. The CDR3 DNA reads TGTGCCAGCAGCTTAACAACTAGCGGGAGGCTCCATGAGCAGTTCTTC. Protein sequence: CASSLTTSGRLHEQFF.

V is TRBV5-1 and J is TRBJ1-2, with 10 bases aligning to TRBD1. Losses at the gene ends were 4 bases for V and 7 bases for J; bases not matched to a gene: 10. CDR3 length equals 15 residues. Germline V gene sequence: CDR1 SGHRS, CDR2 YFSETQ. CDR3 sequence: CASSPLTGGTGGYTF. DNA for the CDR3: TGCGCCAGCAGCCCCCTGACAGGGGGCACGGGTGGCTACACCTTC.

This clone was seen a single time. One junction end disagrees with the germline gene, perhaps due to a read error. The chain employs TRBV7-6 and TRBJ2-7; D might be TRBD1 (6 bases). The CDR3 has 12 amino acids. Germline V gene lookup returns CDR1 SGHVS and CDR2 FNYEAQ. The CDR3 loop reads CASSLEGGQIFF. CDR3 coding DNA: TGTGCCAGCAGCTTAGAAGGTGGACAGATATTCTTC. Filled out from reference TRBV7-6 and TRBJ2-7, the complete variable domain reads GAGVSQSPRYKVTKRGQDVALRCDPISGHVSLYWYRQALGQGPEFLTYFNYEAQQDKSGLPNDRFSAERPEGSISTLTIQRTEQRDSAMYRCASSLEGGQIFFGPGTRLTVT.

This rearrangement joins TRBV19 to TRBJ2-5; 8 nucleotides match TRBD1. The germline V gene encodes CDR1 LNHDA and CDR2 SQIVND (reference sequence). With V trimmed by 3 bases and J by 3 bases, 6 bases remained unmatched. There are 15 residues in the CDR3. The CDR3 here is CASSIRTGLEETQYF. For the CDR3, the DNA is TGTGCCAGTAGTATTCGGACAGGGTTGGAAGAGACCCAGTACTTC.

This clone appeared a few times. The V and J genes are TRBV2 and TRBJ1-1; maybe TRBD1 (5 bases). The CDR3 sequence is 14 residues long. The germline V gene has CDR1 SNHLY and CDR2 FYNNEI. V lost 6 bases, J lost 4 bases, and 15 bases lay in between. For the CDR3, the DNA is TGTGCCAGCAGCAGGTTTAGCGGGGGCACTGAAGCTTTCTTT. Its translation is CASSRFSGGTEAFF.

The chain joins TRBV5-1 to TRBJ1-2; no firm D call. Germline loops: CDR1 SGHRS, CDR2 YFSETQ. The ends were cut back, 3 bases at V and 7 bases at J, with 19 bases in the middle. The CDR3 runs to 15 residues. CDR3 sequence: CASSSGNSYYRGYTF. The CDR3 DNA is TGCGCCAGCAGCTCCGGTAACTCTTATTATCGTGGCTACACCTTC. The full variable domain, completed using reference TRBV5-1 and TRBJ1-2, is KAGVTQTPRYLIKTRGQQVTLSCSPISGHRSVSWYQQTPGQGLQFLFEYFSETQRNKGNFPGRFSGRQFSNSRSEMNVSTLELGDSALYLCASSSGNSYYRGYTFGSGTRLTVV.

This chain joins TRBV18 and TRBJ1-1; TRBD1 matches 8 bases. With 8 bases clipped from V and 6 bases from J, the junction kept 11 bases outside the gene matches. The CDR3 is 14 amino acids. CDR1 is KGHSH, CDR2 LQKENI, per germline. CDR3 protein: CASRPGGEVSEAFF. CDR3 sequence (DNA): TGTGCCAGCCGTCCAGGGGGCGAAGTGTCTGAAGCTTTCTTT.

V and J are TRBV7-9 and TRBJ1-2; D not certain. Germline V CDR1 and CDR2: SEHNR, FQNEAQ (reference sequence). The ends were cut back, 2 bases at V and 8 bases at J, with 21 bases in the middle. This CDR3 region has 16 residues. This CDR3 reads CASSLSSASLLRGYTF. The CDR3 DNA sequence: TGTGCCAGCAGCTTATCCAGCGCCTCACTCCTGCGCGGCTACACCTTC.

The chain combines TRBV6-2 or TRBV6-3 with TRBJ1-1; D is undetermined. Germline V gives CDR1 MNHEY, CDR2 SVGEGT. V lost 6 bases to trimming and J lost 1 base, with 9 bases between them. CDR3 length: 13 residues. The CDR3 DNA reads as TGTGCCAGCAGCCACACAGAGAACACTGAAGCTTTCTTT. This sequence encodes CASSHTENTEAFF.

As to this clone: This same CDR3 is encoded by further DNA sequences in the sample. The gene calls are TRBV28 and TRBJ1-3, with no clear D. The germline V gene has CDR1 MDHEN and CDR2 SYDVKM. The CDR3 runs 15 residues. V dropped 4 bases and J dropped 3 bases, with 13 bases sitting between them. The CDR3 region has the DNA TGTGCCAGCAGTTCCTACGTAGCCTTTGGAAACACCATATATTTT. This encodes CASSSYVAFGNTIYF.

The gene calls are TRBV5-1 and TRBJ1-2; the D is unclear. This CDR3 contains 13 residues. From germline, CDR1 is SGHRS and CDR2 YFSETQ. Trimming pared 0 bases from V and 5 bases from J, leaving 8 bases between. The CDR3 sequence is CASSLDSFYGYTF. As DNA, the CDR3 is TGCGCCAGCAGCTTGGACAGTTTTTATGGCTACACCTTC.

The rearrangement links TRBV29-1 to TRBJ2-4; TRBD1 matches at 7 bases. CDR3 length: 12 amino acids. V dropped 6 bases and J dropped 7; count of bases not matched to a gene: 6. Germline V gene lookup returns CDR1 SQVTM and CDR2 ANQGSEA. DNA of the CDR3: TGCAGCGTGACAGGGCCGGGGAACATTCAGTACTTC. This translates into CSVTGPGNIQYF.

V and J are TRBV2 and TRBJ2-2; possibly TRBD1 for D (5 bases). This CDR3 is built from 17 residues. Germline-derived CDR1 and CDR2 are SNHLY and FYNNEI. The ends were cut back, 4 bases at V and 2 bases at J, with 17 bases in the middle. CDR3 coding DNA: TGTGCCAGCAGTGTATTTGGGGCTGTGGGCAACACCGGGGAGCTGTTTTTT. Encoded protein: CASSVFGAVGNTGELFF.

A few counts support this clone. V and J are TRBV20-1 and TRBJ2-7, with D unclear. The ends were cut back, 0 bases at V and 4 bases at J, with 4 bases in the middle. The CDR3 runs to 11 residues. Germline assignment: CDR1 DFQATT and CDR2 SNEGSKA (reference sequence). The CDR3 region is CSARDNYEQYF. CDR3 DNA sequence: TGCAGTGCTAGAGACAATTACGAGCAGTACTTC.

The chain has TRBV28 and TRBJ1-2; D is uncertain. The CDR3 loop spans 13 amino acids. V was trimmed by 5 bases and J by 4 bases, leaving 11 bases between them. In germline, CDR1 is MDHEN, CDR2 SYDVKM. The CDR3 nucleotides read TGTGCCAGCAGTCCTGACGGGTTCTATGGCTACACCTTC. Its translation is CASSPDGFYGYTF.